This record looks at one TCR beta chain sequence and its context. Its antigen is not known. CDR1 is SQVTM and CDR2 is ANQGSEA in the germline V gene. This CDR3 contains 14 residues. Germline trimming cut 7 bases from V and 7 bases from J; bases unmatched to any gene: 8. Tagging with unique molecular identifiers was a feature of the TCR beta cDNA libraries. Around 500,000 cDNA molecules were obtained per 1 to 10 million input T cells. MiXCR, applied by TCRdb to the PCR reads, yields one record per CDR3 protein. Of 350,000 to 500,000 distinct CDR3 sequences listed, less than 40% are singletons. The data were taken from a study of post-analysis software for immune sequencing data. Overall study context: Disease trajectories encompassed relapsing-remitting, secondary progressive and progressive-relapsing multiple sclerosis.

Study observations and caveats: When compared against controls, multiple sclerosis patients showed significantly lower normalized Chao1 diversity. By F measure, samples from a shared preparation batch strongly co-clustered. Five TRBV segments occurring more often in patients than controls included TRBV5-6, TRBV5-1 and TRBV20-1.

The sequencing input was blood. This chain links TRBV29-1 with TRBJ2-1, with 12 bases matching TRBD2. This TCR derives from a girl aged 2 to 10 with multiple sclerosis. The chain's CDR3 is CSASRLAGENEQFF. The CDR3 nucleotides read TGCAGCGCTAGCCGACTAGCGGGGGAAAATGAGCAGTTCTTC.